The entry below describes one T cell receptor (beta chain). Other nucleotide sequences from this sample produce the same CDR3. This sample is part of a study of blood T cell repertoires in COVID-19. This CDR3 spans 14 amino acids. Trimming stripped 6 bases from V and 1 base from J, with 13 bases between. Germline V gene sequence: CDR1 SNHLY, CDR2 FYNNEI. Using immunoSEQ multiplex PCR, the repertoire was profiled, and TCRdb retains in-frame clones only, with some absent. The table records under 500,000 clones, about 90% of them present only once. The sequenced sample was PBMCs or T cells enriched from blood (not recorded which). The sequence was obtained from a woman under 30 with acute COVID-19. This chain joins TRBV2 and TRBJ2-7; D possibly corresponds to TRBD1 (6 bases). CDR3 coding DNA: TGTGCCAGCAGGAACCGGGACAAGTCCTACGAGCAGTACTTC. Amino acid sequence: CASRNRDKSYEQYF.